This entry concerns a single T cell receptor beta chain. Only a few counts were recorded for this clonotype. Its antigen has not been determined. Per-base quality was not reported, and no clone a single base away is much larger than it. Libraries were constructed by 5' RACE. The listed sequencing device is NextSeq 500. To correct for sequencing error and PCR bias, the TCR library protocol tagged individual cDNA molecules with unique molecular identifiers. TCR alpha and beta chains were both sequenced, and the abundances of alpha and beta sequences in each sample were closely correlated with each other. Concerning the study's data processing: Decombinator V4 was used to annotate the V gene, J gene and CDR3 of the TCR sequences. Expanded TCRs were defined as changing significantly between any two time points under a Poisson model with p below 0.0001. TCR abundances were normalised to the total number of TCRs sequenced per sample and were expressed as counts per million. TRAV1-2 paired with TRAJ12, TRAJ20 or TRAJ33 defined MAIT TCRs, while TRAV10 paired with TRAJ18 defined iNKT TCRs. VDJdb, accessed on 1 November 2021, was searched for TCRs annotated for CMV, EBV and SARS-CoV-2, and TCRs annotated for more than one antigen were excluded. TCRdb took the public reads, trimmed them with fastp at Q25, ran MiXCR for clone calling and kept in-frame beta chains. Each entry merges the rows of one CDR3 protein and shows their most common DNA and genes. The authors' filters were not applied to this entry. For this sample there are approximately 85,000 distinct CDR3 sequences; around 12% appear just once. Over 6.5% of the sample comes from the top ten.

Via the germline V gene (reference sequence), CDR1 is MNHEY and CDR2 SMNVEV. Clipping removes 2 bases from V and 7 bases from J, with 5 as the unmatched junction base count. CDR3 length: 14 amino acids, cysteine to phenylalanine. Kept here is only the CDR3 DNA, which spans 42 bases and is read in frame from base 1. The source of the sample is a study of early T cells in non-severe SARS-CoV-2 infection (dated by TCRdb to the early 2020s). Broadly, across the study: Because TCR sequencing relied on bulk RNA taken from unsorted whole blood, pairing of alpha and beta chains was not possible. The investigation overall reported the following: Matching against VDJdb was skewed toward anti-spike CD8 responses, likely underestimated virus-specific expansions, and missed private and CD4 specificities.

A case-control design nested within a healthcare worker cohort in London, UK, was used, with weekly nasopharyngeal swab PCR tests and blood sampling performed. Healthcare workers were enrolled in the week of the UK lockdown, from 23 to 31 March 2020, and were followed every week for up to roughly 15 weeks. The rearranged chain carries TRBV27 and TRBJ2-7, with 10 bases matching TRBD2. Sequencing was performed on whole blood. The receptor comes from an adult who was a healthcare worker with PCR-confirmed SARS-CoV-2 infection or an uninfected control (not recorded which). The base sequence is TGTGCCAGCAGTTTAAGCGGGAGGGCCGTGGAGCAGTACTTC. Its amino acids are CASSLSGRAVEQYF.